This is a list of T cell receptor beta chains from one sample in a study of cytomegalovirus exposure and HLA in healthy donors. The assay was immunoSEQ multiplex PCR, and TCRdb's table has in-frame clones only and misses some. The table includes approximately 110,000 clones, 76% detected once. Sequenced sample: PBMCs. The receptors were gathered from a man aged 35 to 55 in good health and CMV-seropositive. Each CDR3 is given with its conserved first and last residue. A D gene is named only where the DNA matches it firmly. Some rows have no size entry. The others give once, few or many, or a class for an expanded clone.

J,size,D,V,CDR3,DNA
TRBJ2-5,-,TRBD1,TRBV14,CASSQRTGGFRETQYF,TGTGCCAGCAGCCAGCGGACAGGGGGCTTTAGAGAGACCCAGTACTTC
TRBJ1-2,-,TRBD1,TRBV27,CASSSYRDSYYGYTF,TGTGCCAGCAGTTCCTACCGGGACAGCTACTATGGCTACACCTTC
TRBJ1-2,-,-,TRBV6-1,CASSNPGVSGYTF,TGTGCCAGCAGTAACCCAGGGGTCTCTGGCTACACCTTC
TRBJ2-1,-,-,TRBV6-4,CASSDLPSNEQFF,TGTGCCAGCAGTGACCTCCCCAGCAATGAGCAGTTCTTC
TRBJ1-3,once,-,TRBV27,CASSRVGTLRSGNTIYF,TGTGCCAGCAGCAGGGTAGGGACTCTTCGCTCTGGAAACACCATATATTTT
TRBJ2-2,-,TRBD1,TRBV7-3,CASSRTGAWTGELFF,TGTGCCAGCAGCCGGACAGGGGCGTGGACCGGGGAGCTGTTTTTT
TRBJ1-6,few,-,TRBV29-1,CSVGGPTVNSPLHF,TGCAGCGTTGGGGGCCCGACAGTTAATTCACCCCTCCACTTT
TRBJ2-4,-,TRBD2,TRBV9,CASSVSGLAGVETKNSQYF,TGTGCCAGCAGCGTCTCGGGACTAGCGGGAGTTGAGACCAAAAACAGTCAGTACTTC
TRBJ1-1,few,-,TRBV2,CATSWGQDTEAFF,TGTGCCACCTCCTGGGGGCAAGACACTGAAGCTTTCTTT
TRBJ2-4,-,TRBD2,TRBV28,CASSKGGSSGGKSNIQYF,TGTGCCAGCAGCAAAGGGGGATCTAGCGGGGGTAAATCTAACATTCAGTACTTC
TRBJ2-2,once,-,TRBV27,CASSLTPTGELFF,TGTGCCAGCAGTCTAACCCCCACCGGGGAGCTGTTTTTT
TRBJ2-3,-,-,TRBV30,CVWSLGPGIDTQYF,TGTGTCTGGAGTCTGGGGCCGGGCATAGATACGCAGTATTTT
TRBJ2-3,-,TRBD2,TRBV29-1,CSVVGTSGRARADTQYF,TGCAGCGTTGTCGGGACTAGCGGGAGGGCCAGAGCAGATACGCAGTATTTT
TRBJ1-2,-,TRBD1,TRBV11-1,CASSFDRGDYGYTF,TGTGCCAGCAGCTTTGACAGGGGAGACTATGGCTACACCTTC
TRBJ1-2,few,-,TRBV28,CASTPRRRRANYGYTF,TGTGCCAGCACCCCCCGGAGGAGGAGAGCTAACTATGGCTACACCTTC
TRBJ2-1,once,TRBD2,TRBV2,CASSGGRVAGGSYNEQFF,TGTGCCAGCAGTGGCGGGCGGGTAGCGGGAGGATCCTACAATGAGCAGTTCTTC
TRBJ2-7,-,TRBD2,TRBV11-3,CASSSRSREGRYEQYF,TGTGCCAGCAGCTCTCGTTCGCGGGAGGGCCGGTACGAGCAGTACTTC
TRBJ2-7,-,-,TRBV7-8,CASSHPDRTDSYEQYF,TGTGCCAGCAGCCACCCGGACAGAACGGACTCCTACGAGCAGTACTTC
TRBJ2-1,-,-,TRBV9,CASSVGLLPSYNEQFF,TGTGCCAGCAGCGTAGGTCTACTACCCTCCTACAATGAGCAGTTCTTC
TRBJ2-4,-,TRBD1,TRBV28,CASSSTGGADIQYF,TGTGCCAGCAGTTCTACAGGGGGCGCGGACATTCAGTACTTC
TRBJ2-7,-,-,TRBV5-6,CASSLGVSAYEQYF,TGTGCCAGCAGCTTAGGGGTGTCGGCCTACGAGCAGTACTTC
TRBJ1-3,-,-,TRBV7-8,CASSPTTDTGNTIYF,TGTGCCAGCAGCCCCACGACTGATACTGGAAACACCATATATTTT
TRBJ1-6,-,-,TRBV6-5,CASSPRGNSPLHF,TGTGCCAGCAGTCCAAGGGGTAATTCACCCCTCCACTTT
TRBJ2-2,-,TRBD2,TRBV27,CASSGLAGSGELFF,TGTGCCAGCAGTGGACTAGCGGGTTCAGGGGAGCTGTTTTTT
TRBJ2-7,many,-,TRBV6-5,CASSYSRQGGYEQYF,TGTGCCAGCAGTTACTCGCGTCAAGGAGGGTACGAGCAGTACTTC
TRBJ2-1,-,TRBD2,TRBV19,CASKRRLAGEHEQFF,TGTGCCAGTAAAAGGAGACTAGCGGGAGAGCATGAGCAGTTCTTC
TRBJ2-3,few,-,TRBV19,CASTPFFSGTDTQYF,TGTGCCAGTACCCCCTTTTTTAGCGGCACAGATACGCAGTATTTT
TRBJ2-1,-,TRBD1,TRBV5-1,CASSRTGGKEQFF,TGCGCCAGCAGCAGAACAGGGGGTAAGGAGCAGTTCTTC
TRBJ1-1,many,TRBD1,TRBV6-1,CASSAGTARIEAFF,TGTGCCAGCAGTGCCGGGACAGCCCGAATTGAAGCTTTCTTT
TRBJ2-2,few,TRBD2,TRBV19,CASSIISGGPDTGELFF,TGTGCCAGTAGTATTATAAGCGGGGGGCCGGACACCGGGGAGCTGTTTTTT
TRBJ1-4,-,-,TRBV7-9,CASSQGAGVEKLFF,TGTGCCAGCAGCCAAGGGGCGGGGGTTGAAAAACTGTTTTTT
TRBJ2-3,-,TRBD2,TRBV2,CASIKREAADTQYF,TGTGCCAGCATTAAGCGGGAGGCGGCAGATACGCAGTATTTT
TRBJ2-3,-,TRBD2,TRBV28,CASSNGLAALTDTQYF,TGTGCCAGCTCCAACGGACTAGCGGCACTCACAGATACGCAGTATTTT
TRBJ2-2,once,-,TRBV9,CASSVHGELFF,TGTGCCAGCAGCGTACACGGGGAGCTGTTTTTT
TRBJ1-1,few,TRBD1,TRBV4-1,CASSPLQGDTEAFF,TGCGCCAGCAGCCCCCTCCAGGGGGACACTGAAGCTTTCTTT
TRBJ2-7,-,TRBD2,TRBV4-1,CASSQGLAGDYEQYF,TGCGCCAGCAGCCAAGGACTAGCCGGAGACTACGAGCAGTACTTC
TRBJ1-1,-,-,TRBV4-3,CASSQDDQGNTEAFF,TGCGCCAGCAGCCAAGACGACCAGGGGAACACTGAAGCTTTCTTT